The 27 T cell receptor beta chains given below trace back to one sample, sequenced in a study of T-cell reconstitution after alpha-beta-depleted transplantation in children. Using unique molecular identifiers, the investigators prepared the TCRbeta library. TCRdb independently ran MiXCR on the PCR reads; one entry per CDR3 protein. The data show approximately 520,000 distinct CDR3 sequences, about 10% seen once. Specimen: PBMCs, mostly from graft donor cells, collected 180 days after TCRalphabeta/CD19-depleted stem cell transplant. Receptors originate from a female patient between 2 and 15 years old who had a stem cell transplant for aplastic anemia, so the T cells may come from the graft donor.

V usage is TRBV11-2 and J usage is TRBJ1-1; 8 positions agree with TRBD1. Trimming took 4 bases from V and 1 from J; bases not matched to a gene: 11. From germline, CDR1 is SGHAT and CDR2 FQNNGV. This CDR3 comprises 17 residues. DNA of the CDR3: TGTGCCAGCAGCTCCCCTCGTTCCGGGACAGGGAACACTGAAGCTTTCTTT. It translates to CASSSPRSGTGNTEAFF. The entire variable domain, with the rest obtained from reference TRBV11-2 and TRBJ1-1, is as follows: EAGVAQSPRYKIIEKRQSVAFWCNPISGHATLYWYQQILGQGPKLLIQFQNNGVVDDSQLPKDRFSAERLKGVDSTLKIQPAKLEDSAVYLCASSSPRSGTGNTEAFFGQGTRLTVV.

The chain employs TRBV7-9 and TRBJ1-5; TRBD1 agrees at 8 bases. CDR3 size: 15 residues. Germline CDR1 SEHNR, CDR2 FQNEAQ (reference sequence). V lost 5 bases, J lost 3 bases, and 6 bases stayed unmatched. CDR3 in amino acids: CASSLTGGLNQPQHF. CDR3 coding DNA: TGTGCCAGCAGCCTCACAGGGGGACTCAATCAGCCCCAGCATTTT.

The V call is TRBV3-1, the J call TRBJ1-2, with D unclear. With 0 bases removed from V and 0 bases from J, the gap between germline ends came to 14 bases. Germline CDR1 and CDR2: LGHDT and YNNKEL (reference sequence). There are 17 residues in the CDR3. The CDR3, as DNA: TGTGCCAGCAGCCAAGAAGAAATTACAGTCTCTAACTATGGCTACACCTTC. Protein sequence: CASSQEEITVSNYGYTF.

The chain carries TRBV27 and TRBJ1-5, with D possibly being TRBD1 (6 bases). The CDR3 is 13 amino acids. The V gene's germline CDR1 is MNHEY and CDR2 SMNVEV (reference sequence). V lost 6 bases, J lost 4 bases, and 10 bases lay in between. CDR3 nucleotide sequence: TGTGCCAGCAGGACAGGACCAAATCAGCCCCAGCATTTT. The encoded protein is CASRTGPNQPQHF.

This clonotype was counted at least ten times. The CDR3 DNA follows: TGTGCCACCAGCAGAGTCGGTAGCGTAAGCTCCTACAATGAGCAGTTCTTC. It translates to CATSRVGSVSSYNEQFF. The rearrangement uses TRBV15 and TRBJ2-1, with a weak D call TRBD2 (5 bases). Per germline, CDR1 LNHNV and CDR2 YYDKDF (reference sequence). This CDR3 contains 17 residues. The germline V and J ends were trimmed by 1 base and 0 bases, with 13 bases remaining between them. Complete variable domain (other parts from reference TRBV15 and TRBJ2-1): DAMVIQNPRYQVTQFGKPVTLSCSQTLNHNVMYWYQQKSSQAPKLLFHYYDKDFNNEADTPDNFQSRRPNTSFCFLDIRSPGLGDTAMYLCATSRVGSVSSYNEQFFGPGTRLTVL.

The sample holds a few counts of this clonotype. This chain uses TRBV11-3 with TRBJ1-4; D is perhaps TRBD1 (5 bases). The CDR3 has 14 residues. V dropped 0 bases and J dropped 5 bases, with 7 bases sitting between them. The germline CDR1 and CDR2 sequences are SGHNT and YENEEA. The CDR3 loop reads CASSLDGGNEKLFF. Written as DNA, the CDR3 is TGTGCCAGCAGCTTAGATGGGGGGAATGAAAAACTGTTTTTT.

The V gene is TRBV25-1, the J gene TRBJ1-1; D call uncertain. V gave up 7 bases and J gave up 1 base, with 10 bases separating them. Germline values: CDR1 MGHDK, CDR2 SYGVNS. The CDR3 is 13 amino acids. The CDR3, as DNA: TGTGCCAGCAACGGGAACACGAACACTGAAGCTTTCTTT. Protein: CASNGNTNTEAFF.

CDR3 coding DNA: TGTGCCACCAAGGGACAGGGGAACTATGGCTACACCTTC. Protein sequence: CATKGQGNYGYTF. The chain carries TRBV27 and TRBJ1-2; 10 bases fit TRBD1. The CDR3 spans 13 residues. The germline V gene encodes CDR1 MNHEY and CDR2 SMNVEV (reference sequence). The trim removed 10 bases at V and 2 bases at J, leaving 4 bases unmatched.

This clonotype has only a few counts. J is TRBJ1-5 and V is TRBV19, with D perhaps TRBD1 (6 bases). This CDR3 spans 16 amino acids. Per the germline V gene, CDR1 is LNHDA and CDR2 is SQIVND (reference sequence). The V end was cut by 3 bases, the J end by 0 bases, with 12 bases between. CDR3 protein: CASSIAQGYSNQPQHF. CDR3 DNA: TGTGCCAGTAGTATTGCACAGGGTTATAGCAATCAGCCCCAGCATTTT.

This clonotype was observed at least ten times. The chain uses TRBV20-1 and TRBJ2-1; 9 bases match TRBD2. Germline lookup yields CDR1 DFQATT and CDR2 SNEGSKA (reference sequence). V lost 3 bases and J lost 4; bases outside the gene matches: 4. There are 14 residues in the CDR3. In DNA form, the CDR3 reads TGCAGTGCTAGTATAGCGGGAGTATACAATGAGCAGTTCTTC. This sequence encodes CSASIAGVYNEQFF.

The rearrangement uses TRBV12-3 or TRBV12-4 and TRBJ2-5; D is possibly TRBD2 (7 bases). The CDR3 totals 17 residues. CDR3 sequence: CTFSLGWGGRDQETQYF. In DNA, the CDR3 is TGTACCTTCAGTTTAGGGTGGGGGGGCCGAGACCAAGAGACCCAGTACTTC.

This clonotype has a handful of counts. CDR3 in DNA: TGTGCCAGCAGTCACTTGGGGGTCAACATCCAAGAGACCCAGTACTTC. Residues: CASSHLGVNIQETQYF. This sequence joins TRBV6-5 and TRBJ2-5; D is possibly TRBD1 or TRBD2 (5 bases each). The CDR3 sequence is 16 residues long. Germline-derived CDR1 and CDR2 are MNHEY and SVGAGI. V was shortened by 5 bases and J by 1 base, with 17 bases between the two germline ends.

The genes are TRBV4-3 and TRBJ2-3; 10 bases agree with TRBD2. The CDR3 spans 16 residues. The V gene end was trimmed by 1 base and the J gene end by 5 bases; junction bases not matched to a gene: 6. Germline lookup yields CDR1 LGHNA and CDR2 YSLEER. The CDR3 protein is CASSQGYSGRQDTQYF. In DNA, the CDR3 is TGCGCCAGCAGCCAAGGATATAGCGGGAGGCAAGATACGCAGTATTTT.

This clonotype was detected a few times. V and J are TRBV10-2 and TRBJ2-7, with D maybe TRBD2 (5 bases). Trimming pared 0 bases from V and 7 bases from J, leaving 7 bases between. The CDR3 is 12 amino acids. Germline V gene data show CDR1 as WSHSY and CDR2 as SAAADI. For the CDR3, the DNA is TGCGCCAGCAGTGAGTCACAGCGGGAGCAGTACGTC. Translating it yields CASSESQREQYV.

This chain joins TRBV5-1 and TRBJ1-2, with D maybe TRBD1 (5 bases). V lost 3 bases and J 4 bases, leaving 13 bases between the germline ends. The CDR3 extends over 14 amino acids. The V gene's germline CDR1 is SGHRS and CDR2 YFSETQ. The CDR3 protein is CASSSGTGSYGYTF. The DNA for the CDR3 is TGCGCCAGCAGCTCCGGGACTGGAAGCTATGGCTACACCTTC.

This clonotype has only a few counts. J is TRBJ2-2 and V is TRBV28; D is perhaps TRBD2 (6 bases). Germline CDR1 and CDR2: MDHEN and SYDVKM. Deletions cut 3 bases from V and 6 bases from J, with 14 bases between. The CDR3 sequence is 15 residues long. The CDR3 coding sequence is TGTGCCAGCAGTTTTAGGCGGGACGTCCCCGGGGAGCTGTTTTTT. Amino acids: CASSFRRDVPGELFF.

This clonotype occurred a few times. The V and J genes are TRBV7-8 and TRBJ2-2; 10 bases agree with TRBD2. Germline V gene sequence: CDR1 SGHVS, CDR2 FQNEAQ. The junction had 11 bases not matched to a gene; V was cut back by 7 bases and J by 6 bases. The CDR3 sequence is 16 residues long. Here the CDR3 DNA reads TGTGCCAGCACCCTACTAGCGGGATGGTCGCCCGGGGAGCTGTTTTTT. It is translated as CASTLLAGWSPGELFF. Looking up the rest from reference TRBV7-8 and TRBJ2-2 gives the full variable domain: GAGVSQSPRYKVAKRGQDVALRCDPISGHVSLFWYQQALGQGPEFLTYFQNEAQLDKSGLPSDRFFAERPEGSVSTLKIQRTQQEDSAVYLCASTLLAGWSPGELFFGEGSRLTVL.

This clonotype was observed a few times. The gene calls are TRBV7-8 and TRBJ2-3, with 10 bases that match TRBD2. The V segment lost 3 bases and the J segment 5 bases; nucleotides outside the gene matches: 2. This CDR3 spans 14 amino acids. In germline, CDR1 is SGHVS, CDR2 FQNEAQ. CDR3 sequence (DNA): TGTGCCAGCAGCTTTAGACTAGCGGGAGATACGCAGTATTTT. This codes for CASSFRLAGDTQYF. The whole variable domain, remainder taken from reference TRBV7-8 and TRBJ2-3, is GAGVSQSPRYKVAKRGQDVALRCDPISGHVSLFWYQQALGQGPEFLTYFQNEAQLDKSGLPSDRFFAERPEGSVSTLKIQRTQQEDSAVYLCASSFRLAGDTQYFGPGTRLTVL.

This clonotype was seen a few times. J is TRBJ2-3 and V is TRBV20-1; 9 nucleotides line up with TRBD1. The germline gives CDR1 DFQATT, CDR2 SNEGSKA (reference sequence). The CDR3 is 15 amino acids. The ends lost 3 bases at V and 2 bases at J; junction bases unmatched: 6. CDR3 loop: CSASLGTGNTDTQYF. Written as DNA, the CDR3 is TGCAGTGCTAGCCTCGGGACAGGGAACACAGATACGCAGTATTTT.

This clonotype was seen at least ten times. This sequence joins TRBV7-9 and TRBJ2-3; no clear D gene. Germline V gives CDR1 SEHNR, CDR2 FQNEAQ (reference sequence). This CDR3 region has 13 residues. Trimming removed 0 bases from V and 2 bases from J, with 3 bases in between. In DNA form, the CDR3 reads TGTGCCAGCAGCTTAGCGCTCACAGATACGCAGTATTTT. Translation gives CASSLALTDTQYF.

This clonotype was seen at least ten times. The chain carries TRBV20-1 and TRBJ2-4; the D gene is possibly TRBD1 (6 bases). In germline, CDR1 is DFQATT, CDR2 SNEGSKA (reference sequence). The CDR3 totals 15 residues. The V gene lost 5 bases and the J gene lost 0 bases, with 14 bases spanning the gap. DNA for the CDR3: TGCAGTGCTCCCCCGGGACAAATAGCCAAAAACATTCAGTACTTC. It yields the protein CSAPPGQIAKNIQYF.

This chain uses TRBV12-3 or TRBV12-4 with TRBJ2-1; D unresolved. V was clipped by 6 bases and J by 0 bases, with 6 bases between them. The CDR3 is made up of 13 amino acids. The CDR3 sequence is CASRTTSYNEQFF. The CDR3 nucleotides are TGTGCCAGCAGAACAACCTCCTACAATGAGCAGTTCTTC.

CDR3 region: CASSVDGSYTDTQYF. The CDR3 coding sequence is TGTGCCAGCAGCGTAGACGGGAGCTACACAGATACGCAGTATTTT. This rearrangement joins TRBV9 to TRBJ2-3; tentative D call: TRBD2 (6 bases). The V gene lost 0 bases and the J gene lost 2 bases, with 10 bases spanning the gap. The CDR3 covers 15 residues. Germline V lookup: CDR1 SGDLS, CDR2 YYNGEE.

This clonotype came up many times. V usage is TRBV28 and J usage is TRBJ1-2; D might be TRBD1 (6 bases). The CDR3 sequence is 13 residues long. Trimming left V 7 bases short and J 8 bases short, with 17 bases between. Germline loops: CDR1 MDHEN, CDR2 SYDVKM. CDR3 bases: TGTGCCAGCACCGAAGGGGGGGCGCGGGGCTACACCTTC. Translated: CASTEGGARGYTF.

This clonotype has ten or more counts. The chain combines TRBV5-1 with TRBJ1-1; the D gene is possibly TRBD1 (6 bases). V lost 0 bases to trimming and J lost 0 bases, with 9 bases between them. CDR3 length: 15 amino acids. Germline V gene lookup returns CDR1 SGHRS and CDR2 YFSETQ. CDR3 residues: CASSLVGDMNTEAFF. The CDR3 coding sequence is TGCGCCAGCAGCTTGGTTGGGGACATGAACACTGAAGCTTTCTTT. Together with reference TRBV5-1 and TRBJ1-1, the CDR3 gives the full variable domain: KAGVTQTPRYLIKTRGQQVTLSCSPISGHRSVSWYQQTPGQGLQFLFEYFSETQRNKGNFPGRFSGRQFSNSRSEMNVSTLELGDSALYLCASSLVGDMNTEAFFGQGTRLTVV.

There are a few counts of this clonotype. The V and J genes are TRBV2 and TRBJ2-3; D perhaps matches TRBD2 (6 bases). The ends were cut back, 11 bases at V and 6 bases at J, with 12 bases in the middle. This CDR3 contains 11 residues. CDR1 and CDR2 (germline): SNHLY, FYNNEI. The chain's CDR3 is CAVGGRDTQYF. The DNA of the CDR3 is TGTGCCGTCGGGGGAAGGGATACGCAGTATTTT. The full variable domain, its missing parts supplied by reference TRBV2 and TRBJ2-3, is EPEVTQTPSHQVTQMGQEVILRCVPISNHLYFYWYRQILGQKVEFLVSFYNNEISEKSEIFDDQFSVERPDGSNFTLKIRSTKLEDSAMYFCAVGGRDTQYFGPGTRLTVL.

This clonotype appeared a few times. This sequence joins TRBV12-3 or TRBV12-4 and TRBJ1-2, with 9 bases lining up with TRBD1. V lost 6 bases and J lost 0; bases outside the gene matches: 5. The CDR3 is made up of 15 amino acids. CDR3 sequence: CASSLGTGSNYGYTF. In nucleotides, the CDR3 is TGTGCCAGCAGCCTCGGGACAGGGTCTAACTATGGCTACACCTTC.